These 17 T cell receptor beta chains were sequenced from one sample in a study of blood T cell repertoires in COVID-19. Libraries were prepared by immunoSEQ multiplex PCR; TCRdb keeps only in-frame clonotypes and omits some of them. The sample records over 150,000 clones, 85% being singletons. The source material was peripheral blood. These receptor sequences come from a woman in her sixties or seventies with COVID-19, enrolled during active disease.

V gene TRBV7-3 combines with J gene TRBJ2-2; TRBD2 is a possible D gene (6 bases). Trimming cost V 3 bases and J 8 bases, with 16 bases left between them. Germline loops: CDR1 SGHTA, CDR2 FQGTGA. This CDR3 has 15 residues. The CDR3, as DNA: TGTGCCAGCAGCTTTAGAAGGAGGGAATCGGGGGAGCTGTTTTTT. Protein product: CASSFRRRESGELFF.

The chain combines TRBV7-3 with TRBJ2-3, with D possibly TRBD2 on 6 matching bases. Trimming left V 5 bases short and J 2 bases short, with 17 bases between. Germline CDR1 reads SGHTA; CDR2 reads FQGTGA. This CDR3 is built from 16 residues. CDR3 sequence reads: CASSPGPRGTTDTQYF. The CDR3 DNA is TGTGCCAGCAGCCCCGGGCCGCGGGGAACCACAGATACGCAGTATTTT.

V is TRBV7-3 and J is TRBJ1-6, with D perhaps matching TRBD1 (6 bases). The germline V gene has CDR1 SGHTA and CDR2 FQGTGA. V shed 2 bases and J shed 7 bases, with 12 bases lying between them. This CDR3 has 15 residues. The CDR3 sequence: CASSLSRTVNSPLHF. The CDR3 DNA is TGTGCCAGCAGCTTATCCCGGACAGTGAATTCACCCCTCCACTTT.

V is TRBV9 and J is TRBJ1-1; D uncertain. Trimming shortened V by 0 bases and J by 6 bases, and 15 bases separated the two germline ends. The CDR3 totals 15 residues. Germline CDR1 is SGDLS and CDR2 is YYNGEE. CDR3 sequence reads: CASSVGPTEVAEAFF. The CDR3 DNA reads as TGTGCCAGCAGCGTAGGACCCACGGAGGTGGCTGAAGCTTTCTTT.

The chain couples TRBV27 to TRBJ1-1; D ambiguous. V lost 3 bases to trimming and J lost 1 base, with 9 bases between them. The germline V gene encodes CDR1 MNHEY and CDR2 SMNVEV (reference sequence). The CDR3 totals 14 residues. This CDR3 reads CASSFRGGNTEAFF. Written as DNA, the CDR3 is TGTGCCAGCAGTTTCCGAGGAGGGAACACTGAAGCTTTCTTT.

V and J are TRBV6-5 and TRBJ1-3; 8 bases agree with TRBD1. Trimming at V came to 7 bases and at J to 1 base, leaving 3 bases not matched to a gene. The germline gives CDR1 MNHEY, CDR2 SVGAGI. The CDR3 spans 14 residues. CDR3 DNA sequence: TGTGCCAGCAAAACAGGGGGGTCTGGAAACACCATATATTTT. It specifies CASKTGGSGNTIYF.

The chain links TRBV4-1 to TRBJ1-4, with 8 bases identical to TRBD1. The CDR3 is 17 residues long. V trimming: 4 bases; J trimming: 6 bases; junction bases outside the gene matches: 13. Germline V gives CDR1 MGHRA, CDR2 YSYEKL. CDR3 amino acids: CASSLQSGGGEDEKLFF. The CDR3 DNA follows: TGCGCCAGCAGCCTACAATCAGGGGGCGGAGAGGATGAAAAACTGTTTTTT.

The chain recombines TRBV19 with TRBJ1-4; D may be TRBD1 (5 bases). From germline, CDR1 is LNHDA and CDR2 SQIVND (reference sequence). V was cut by 8 bases and J by 5 bases, with 12 bases left in between. The CDR3 runs 13 residues. CDR3 sequence (DNA): TGTGCCAGTGGGGGACTCGCCAATGAAAAACTGTTTTTT. The encoded protein is CASGGLANEKLFF.

The gene calls are TRBV6-5 and TRBJ2-3; D not resolved. V was clipped by 0 bases and J by 2 bases, with 6 bases between them. The CDR3 totals 14 residues. CDR1 and CDR2 (germline): MNHEY, SVGAGI. Here the CDR3 DNA reads TGTGCCAGCAGTTACTCGACATACACAGATACGCAGTATTTT. It specifies CASSYSTYTDTQYF.

The table lists this clone with a count of one. The V call is TRBV25-1, the J call TRBJ1-6, with 12 bases that match TRBD1. The CDR3 is 14 amino acids. J gave up 10 bases and V 4 bases, and 2 bases lay outside the gene matches. Germline V CDR1 and CDR2: MGHDK, SYGVNS. Here the CDR3 reads CASSVGTGGSPLHF. Here the CDR3 DNA reads TGTGCCAGCAGTGTAGGGACAGGGGGCTCACCCCTCCACTTT. Complete variable domain (other parts from reference TRBV25-1 and TRBJ1-6): EADIYQTPRYLVIGTGKKITLECSQTMGHDKMYWYQQDPGMELHLIHYSYGVNSTEKGDLSSESTVSRIRTEHFPLTLESARPSHTSQYLCASSVGTGGSPLHFGNGTRLTVT.

This rearrangement joins TRBV12-3 or TRBV12-4 to TRBJ2-1; no clear D. The CDR3 length is 11 residues. V lost 6 bases and J lost 7, with 7 bases in between. The chain's CDR3 is CASSRYNEQFF. CDR3 DNA: TGTGCCAGCAGCCGCTATAATGAGCAGTTCTTC.

V gene TRBV15 combines with J gene TRBJ2-2, with 7 bases fitting TRBD2. This CDR3 is built from 14 residues. Germline-derived CDR1 and CDR2 are LNHNV and YYDKDF (reference sequence). V lost 6 bases and J lost 6; bases outside the gene matches: 7. CDR3 nucleotides: TGTGCCACCAGTATGCGGGAGCGCTCCGGGGAGCTGTTTTTT. Translating gives CATSMRERSGELFF.

V and J are TRBV6-1 and TRBJ2-5; D possibly corresponds to TRBD2 (6 bases). This CDR3 region has 13 residues. Germline V gene sequence: CDR1 MNHNS, CDR2 SASEGT. Trimming left V 3 bases short and J 5 bases short, with 10 bases between. CDR3 sequence (DNA): TGTGCCAGCAGTGATAGTGGGGGGGAGACCCAGTACTTC. As protein: CASSDSGGETQYF.

This clone was observed once. The chain joins TRBV15 to TRBJ1-5, with D hard to call. V lost 3 bases, J lost 0 bases, and 9 bases lay in between. The CDR3 loop spans 15 amino acids. CDR1 is LNHNV, CDR2 YYDKDF, per germline (reference sequence). The CDR3: CATSRSGNSNQPQHF. CDR3 sequence (DNA): TGTGCCACCAGCAGGTCGGGAAATAGCAATCAGCCCCAGCATTTT.

The V and J genes are TRBV5-4 and TRBJ2-1, with 7 bases fitting TRBD2. The length of the CDR3 is 16 residues. Trimming cost V 3 bases and J 1 base; bases outside gene matches: 7. CDR1 SGHNT and CDR2 YYREEE come from the germline V gene (reference sequence). The CDR3 protein is CASSSGGGSSYNEQFF. CDR3 in DNA: TGTGCCAGCAGCTCGGGAGGAGGGTCTTCCTACAATGAGCAGTTCTTC.

The chain carries TRBV6-5 and TRBJ1-5; weak D call: TRBD1 (6 bases). CDR1 is MNHEY, CDR2 SVGAGI, per germline. The CDR3 sequence is 15 residues long. V shed 7 bases and J shed 3 bases, with 16 bases lying between them. This CDR3 reads CASKGAGQPNQPQHF. CDR3 bases: TGTGCCAGCAAAGGGGCCGGACAGCCCAATCAGCCCCAGCATTTT.

The J gene is TRBJ2-2, the V gene TRBV5-5; D remains ambiguous. V lost 1 base to trimming and J lost 2 bases, with 12 bases between them. There are 16 residues in the CDR3. The V gene's germline CDR1 is SGHKS and CDR2 YYEKEE (reference sequence). CDR3 residues: CASSLYPGSNTGELFF. CDR3 nucleotides: TGTGCCAGCAGCTTGTACCCAGGCTCTAACACCGGGGAGCTGTTTTTT.